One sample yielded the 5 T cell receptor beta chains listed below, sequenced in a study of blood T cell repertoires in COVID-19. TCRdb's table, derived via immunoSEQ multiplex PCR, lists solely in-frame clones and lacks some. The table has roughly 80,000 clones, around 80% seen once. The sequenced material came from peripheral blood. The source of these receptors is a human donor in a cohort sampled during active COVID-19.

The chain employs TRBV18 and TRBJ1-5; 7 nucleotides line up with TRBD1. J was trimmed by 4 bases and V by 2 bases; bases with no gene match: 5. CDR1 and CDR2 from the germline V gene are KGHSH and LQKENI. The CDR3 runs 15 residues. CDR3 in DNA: TGTGCCAGCTCACCAGGGGCAGGGGGTAATCAGCCCCAGCATTTT. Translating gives CASSPGAGGNQPQHF. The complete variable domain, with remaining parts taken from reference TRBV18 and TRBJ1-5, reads NAGVMQNPRHLVRRRGQEARLRCSPMKGHSHVYWYRQLPEEGLKFMVYLQKENIIDESGMPKERFSAEFPKEGPSILRIQQVVRGDSAAYFCASSPGAGGNQPQHFGDGTRLSIL.

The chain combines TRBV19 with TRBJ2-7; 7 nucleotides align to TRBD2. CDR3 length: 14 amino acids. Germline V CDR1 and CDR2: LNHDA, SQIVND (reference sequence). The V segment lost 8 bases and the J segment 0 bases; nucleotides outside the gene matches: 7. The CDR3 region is CASSRLAGSYEQYF. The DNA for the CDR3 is TGTGCCAGTTCCCGACTAGCCGGCTCCTACGAGCAGTACTTC.

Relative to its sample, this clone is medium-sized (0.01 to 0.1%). In nucleotides, the CDR3 is TGTGCCAGCAGTCACAGGACCACTAATGAAAAACTGTTTTTT. Its protein product is CASSHRTTNEKLFF. The rearrangement links TRBV28 to TRBJ1-4; D perhaps matches TRBD1 (5 bases). The V end lost 5 bases, the J end lost 2 bases, and 9 bases lay between the germline ends. The germline V gene encodes CDR1 MDHEN and CDR2 SYDVKM. The CDR3 contains 14 residues.

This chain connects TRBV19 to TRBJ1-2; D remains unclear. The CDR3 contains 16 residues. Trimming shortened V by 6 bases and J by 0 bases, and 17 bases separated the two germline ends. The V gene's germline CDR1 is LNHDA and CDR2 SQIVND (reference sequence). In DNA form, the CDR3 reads TGTGCCAGTAGCATCGAGGGCGGACCGACTAACTATGGCTACACCTTC. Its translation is CASSIEGGPTNYGYTF.

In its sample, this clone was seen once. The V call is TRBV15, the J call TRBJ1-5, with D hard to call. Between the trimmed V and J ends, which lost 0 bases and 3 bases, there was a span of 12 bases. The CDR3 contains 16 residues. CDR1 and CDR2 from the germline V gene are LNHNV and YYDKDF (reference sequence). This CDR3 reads CATSRDLVQSNQPQHF. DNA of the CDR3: TGTGCCACCAGCAGAGATCTAGTCCAGTCCAATCAGCCCCAGCATTTT.